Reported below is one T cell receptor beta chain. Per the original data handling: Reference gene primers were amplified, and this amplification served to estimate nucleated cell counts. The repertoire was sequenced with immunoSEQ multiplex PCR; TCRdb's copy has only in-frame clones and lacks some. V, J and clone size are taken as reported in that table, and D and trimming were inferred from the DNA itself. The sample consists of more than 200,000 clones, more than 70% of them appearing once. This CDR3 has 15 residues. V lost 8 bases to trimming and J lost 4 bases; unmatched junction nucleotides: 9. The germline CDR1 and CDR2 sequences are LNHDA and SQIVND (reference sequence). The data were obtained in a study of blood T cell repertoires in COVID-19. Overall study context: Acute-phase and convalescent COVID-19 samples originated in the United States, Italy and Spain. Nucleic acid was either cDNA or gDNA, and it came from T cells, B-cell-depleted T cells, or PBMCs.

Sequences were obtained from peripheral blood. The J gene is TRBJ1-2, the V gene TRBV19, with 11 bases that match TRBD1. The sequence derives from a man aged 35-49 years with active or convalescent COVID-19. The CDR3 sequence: CASWKGQGDGYGYTF. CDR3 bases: TGTGCCAGTTGGAAGGGACAGGGGGATGGCTATGGCTACACCTTC.